These 22 T cell receptor beta chains originate from one sample sequenced in a study of prognosis after radiotherapy for stage I lung cancer. Two-round multiplex PCR, the amplification method, yielded TCR beta CDR3 from genomic DNA. During first-round PCR, primers specific to each TRBV and TRBJ gene were used. TCRdb passed the multiplex PCR reads through MiXCR, listing each CDR3 protein once. The data contain 20,000 or so distinct CDR3 sequences, approximately 25% of them singletons. Sequencing was performed on PBMCs, taken before or after stereotactic body radiation therapy (not recorded which). The receptors come from a donor aged 50 or older with non-small cell lung cancer.

V gene TRBV6-9 combines with J gene TRBJ1-5; D gene ambiguous. This CDR3 has 12 amino acids. Germline CDR1 is MNHGY and CDR2 is SVAAGI. V lost 3 bases and J lost 11, with 11 bases in between. The CDR3: CASSYERASQHF. The CDR3 bases are TGTGCCAGCAGTTACGAGAGGGCTTCCCAGCATTTT.

This CDR3 reads CASSSKTRGGADTQYF. The CDR3 coding sequence is TGTGCCAGCAGCTCAAAGACTAGGGGAGGGGCAGATACGCAGTATTTT. The V gene is TRBV7-9, the J gene TRBJ2-3; 7 bases map to TRBD2. With 4 bases clipped from V and 4 bases from J, the junction kept 11 bases outside the gene matches. The CDR3 contains 16 residues. Germline V CDR1 and CDR2: SEHNR, FQNEAQ (reference sequence).

This clonotype was picked up many times. As DNA, the CDR3 is TGCAGTGCCCTGGAAGACTTGAACACTGAAGCTTTCTTT. It encodes CSALEDLNTEAFF. V usage is TRBV20-1 and J usage is TRBJ1-1; D remains unclear. The CDR3 runs 13 residues. The V gene's germline CDR1 is DFQATT and CDR2 SNEGSKA (reference sequence). V was trimmed by 6 bases and J by 0 bases, leaving 11 bases between them.

This clonotype has at least ten counts. This chain joins TRBV25-1 and TRBJ1-3, with D uncertain. This CDR3 spans 13 amino acids. In germline, CDR1 is MGHDK, CDR2 SYGVNS. V was trimmed by 3 bases and J by 4 bases, leaving 7 bases between them. DNA for the CDR3: TGTGCCAGCAGTGACCGGCTCGGAAACACCATATATTTT. This translates into CASSDRLGNTIYF.

Of note for this clonotype: This likely reflects a read error, since a far larger clone is one base away. The genes are TRBV5-1 and TRBJ2-7; possibly TRBD1 for D (5 bases). Trimming cost V 2 bases and J 7 bases, with 13 bases left between them. In germline, CDR1 is SGHRS, CDR2 YFSETQ. The CDR3 extends over 13 amino acids. CDR3: CASSLQDHNEQYF. The CDR3 DNA is TGCGCCAGCAGCTTACAGGATCACAATGAGCAGTACTTC.

By share, this clonotype ranks as medium-sized. This chain links TRBV5-1 with TRBJ2-1; D ambiguous. Deletions cut 4 bases from V and 1 base from J, with 9 bases between. Germline V gene data show CDR1 as SGHRS and CDR2 as YFSETQ. The CDR3 is 14 amino acids. For the CDR3, the DNA is TGCGCCAGCAGCGAGGTGGGTTCCTACAATGAGCAGTTCTTC. Translated: CASSEVGSYNEQFF.

The chain couples TRBV20-1 to TRBJ2-1; the match to TRBD2 covers 10 bases. J gave up 6 bases and V 5 bases, and 4 bases lay outside the gene matches. The CDR3 extends over 13 amino acids. Germline lookup yields CDR1 DFQATT and CDR2 SNEGSKA (reference sequence). The DNA for the CDR3 is TGCAGTGCTGAGCGGGAGGGGTTCAATGAGCAGTTCTTC. Protein: CSAEREGFNEQFF.

Comment on this clonotype: This likely reflects a read error, since a far larger clone is one base away. The chain is built from TRBV6-8 and TRBJ2-3; D might be TRBD2 (6 bases). The CDR3 extends over 14 amino acids. Germline loops: CDR1 MNHGY, CDR2 SAAAGT. The CDR3 DNA sequence: TGTGCCGGCAGGGACTCGGGCGACACAGATACGCAGTATTTT. This sequence encodes CAGRDSGDTDTQYF.

This clonotype was counted at least ten times. CDR3 bases: TGTGCCAGCAGCATCGACCCCCAGGGGGAGCTGTTTTTT. It yields the protein CASSIDPQGELFF. V usage is TRBV7-7 and J usage is TRBJ2-2, with D hard to call. V gave up 5 bases and J gave up 8 bases, with 12 bases separating them. Germline values: CDR1 SSHAT, CDR2 FNYEAQ (reference sequence). The CDR3 is 13 residues long.

Ten or more counts support this clonotype. This chain links TRBV30 with TRBJ1-2; a possible D gene is TRBD1 (6 bases). V lost 1 base and J lost 4, with 10 bases in between. Germline V lookup: CDR1 GTSNPN, CDR2 SVGIG (reference sequence). The CDR3 extends over 13 amino acids. The CDR3 loop is CAWSDRDPYGYTF. CDR3 bases: TGTGCCTGGAGTGACAGGGACCCCTATGGCTACACCTTC.

This clonotype was picked up many times. The chain employs TRBV20-1 and TRBJ1-5; D might be TRBD1 (5 bases). V was clipped by 6 bases and J by 9 bases, with 18 bases between them. The CDR3 has 13 residues. The germline gives CDR1 DFQATT, CDR2 SNEGSKA (reference sequence). The CDR3 loop is CSAAGVAGRPQHF. The CDR3 region has the DNA TGCAGTGCCGCGGGGGTAGCTGGGAGGCCCCAGCATTTT.

This clonotype was seen repeatedly, ten times or more. This sequence joins TRBV15 and TRBJ2-1; 11 nucleotides match TRBD2. Germline V gene sequence: CDR1 LNHNV, CDR2 YYDKDF (reference sequence). Trimming at V came to 7 bases and at J to 3 bases, leaving 5 bases not matched to a gene. This CDR3 is built from 15 residues. The CDR3 sequence is CATIGTSGNYNEQFF. CDR3 bases: TGTGCCACCATCGGGACTAGCGGAAACTACAATGAGCAGTTCTTC.

Regarding this clonotype: A far larger clone lies a single base away; this is likely a read error. The J gene is TRBJ1-5, the V gene TRBV6-4; D is unclear. There are 15 residues in the CDR3. CDR1 and CDR2 from the germline V gene are MRHNA and SNTAGT. The CDR3 sequence is CASSYSFRGSQPQHF. The CDR3 nucleotides read TGTGCCAGCAGTTACTCGTTTCGGGGTTCTCAGCCCCAGCATTTT.

For this clonotype: The germline gene is not matched at one end of the junction; a read error may be the cause. V and J are TRBV28 and TRBJ2-6, with D maybe TRBD1 (5 bases). This CDR3 spans 16 amino acids. Per the germline V gene, CDR1 is MDHEN and CDR2 is SYDVKM. The CDR3 DNA reads TGTGCCATCAGTTCCAAAATACTTTCTGGGGCCAACGTCCTGTCTTTC. Translating gives CAISSKILSGANVLSF.

This clonotype was seen ten or more times. V usage is TRBV9 and J usage is TRBJ1-5; the D is unclear. CDR1 is SGDLS and CDR2 is YYNGEE in the germline V gene. Between the trimmed V and J ends, which lost 3 bases and 5 bases, there was a span of 9 bases. The CDR3 is 13 residues long. The CDR3 sequence is CASSAAMDQPQHF. DNA for the CDR3: TGTGCCAGCAGCGCAGCGATGGATCAGCCCCAGCATTTT.

This clonotype came up many times. This sequence joins TRBV20-1 and TRBJ2-3, with D possibly called TRBD1 or TRBD2 (5 bases each). This CDR3 comprises 15 residues. Germline CDR1 is DFQATT and CDR2 is SNEGSKA (reference sequence). The V gene lost 6 bases and the J gene lost 0 bases, with 16 bases spanning the gap. The CDR3 loop reads CSAPILGVSTDTQYF. The DNA for the CDR3 is TGCAGTGCCCCGATCCTGGGGGTAAGCACAGATACGCAGTATTTT.

This clonotype has a count of ten or more. V usage is TRBV5-1 and J usage is TRBJ2-5, with a possible D match to TRBD1 (6 bases). Germline CDR1 reads SGHRS; CDR2 reads YFSETQ. The CDR3 runs 14 residues. Trimming left V 6 bases short and J 2 bases short, with 14 bases between. The CDR3 coding sequence is TGCGCCAGCACCGAAGGGACACAACAAGAGACCCAGTACTTC. This codes for CASTEGTQQETQYF. The full variable domain, rest sourced from reference TRBV5-1 and TRBJ2-5, is KAGVTQTPRYLIKTRGQQVTLSCSPISGHRSVSWYQQTPGQGLQFLFEYFSETQRNKGNFPGRFSGRQFSNSRSEMNVSTLELGDSALYLCASTEGTQQETQYFGPGTRLLVL.

V is TRBV9 and J is TRBJ2-5; tentative D call: TRBD1 (7 bases). Trimming removed 3 bases from V and 7 bases from J, with 22 bases in between. The CDR3 runs to 16 residues. Germline CDR1 is SGDLS and CDR2 is YYNGEE. The CDR3 is CASSGKPGQPGATQYF. The CDR3 DNA reads TGTGCCAGCAGCGGGAAACCGGGACAGCCGGGGGCGACCCAGTACTTC.

This clonotype is medium-sized in the sample. This rearrangement joins TRBV11-2 to TRBJ2-4, with D tentatively TRBD1 or TRBD2 (6 bases each). In germline, CDR1 is SGHAT, CDR2 FQNNGV. CDR3 length: 19 amino acids. The V end was cut by 5 bases, the J end by 0 bases, with 23 bases between. The CDR3 protein is CASSPGGRTTHLAKNIQYF. The CDR3 coding sequence is TGTGCCAGCAGCCCCGGGGGCCGGACAACCCACCTAGCCAAAAACATTCAGTACTTC. Full variable domain (outside the CDR3, taken from reference TRBV11-2 and TRBJ2-4): EAGVAQSPRYKIIEKRQSVAFWCNPISGHATLYWYQQILGQGPKLLIQFQNNGVVDDSQLPKDRFSAERLKGVDSTLKIQPAKLEDSAVYLCASSPGGRTTHLAKNIQYFGAGTRLSVL.

Ten or more counts support this clonotype. The chain has TRBV4-2 and TRBJ2-3; D gene ambiguous. Germline CDR1 is LGHNA and CDR2 is YNFKEQ. V was pared by 0 bases and J by 2 bases, with 6 bases between. The CDR3 is made up of 14 amino acids. CDR3 loop: CASSQEGNTDTQYF. The CDR3 region has the DNA TGTGCCAGCAGCCAAGAAGGAAACACAGATACGCAGTATTTT.

Relative to its sample, this clonotype is medium-sized (0.01 to 0.1%). J is TRBJ1-5 and V is TRBV12-3 or TRBV12-4, with D perhaps TRBD1 (5 bases). The V and J ends lost 4 bases and 7 bases respectively, with 17 bases between them. The CDR3 length is 15 residues. The CDR3 loop is CASSSGTEIHQPQHF. The CDR3 region has the DNA TGTGCCAGCAGTTCCGGGACCGAGATTCACCAGCCCCAGCATTTT.

The chain uses TRBV20-1 and TRBJ2-3, with no clear D. The CDR3 has 15 amino acids. V lost 6 bases, J lost 1 base, and 17 bases lay in between. The germline V gene encodes CDR1 DFQATT and CDR2 SNEGSKA (reference sequence). CDR3 sequence (DNA): TGCAGTGCACCTCTCAGTTCTCGGGGCACAGATACGCAGTATTTT. Amino acid sequence: CSAPLSSRGTDTQYF.